The rows below give T cell receptor beta chains drawn from one sample of a study of shared clonotypes between healthy human individuals. TCRdb keeps only in-frame clones here, not all; method: immunoSEQ multiplex PCR. The data contain about 2.1 million clones, around 93% of them singletons. Sequenced sample: naive CD8+ T cells from PBMCs. The receptors come from a man between 18 and 35 years old in good health. Some clones in this sample may be carry-over from other donors' samples. CDR3s include the opening cysteine and the closing phenylalanine or tryptophan. A D gene is named only where the DNA matches it firmly. Clone size is not always given. Where it is, it says once, few, many or a class for expanded clones.

clone size	D gene	J gene	V gene	CDR3 DNA	CDR3 protein
once	NA	TRBJ1-2	TRBV7-2	TGTGCCAGCAGCTTAAAGGCAGTCTATGGCTACACCTTC	CASSLKAVYGYTF
NA	NA	TRBJ1-1	TRBV5-4	TGTGCCAGCAGCTGGGGTGGGACTGAAGCTTTCTTT	CASSWGGTEAFF
once	NA	TRBJ2-5	TRBV21-1	TGTGCCAGCAGAACAGGGGGAGTAGAGACCCAGTACTTC	CASRTGGVETQYF
NA	NA	TRBJ1-1	TRBV4-3	TGCGCCAGCAGCCAAACAAATAAGAACACTGAAGCTTTCTTT	CASSQTNKNTEAFF
NA	NA	TRBJ2-1	TRBV27	TGTGCCAGCAGTAACCCCGACAGGCGTTTCTACAATGAGCAGTTCTTC	CASSNPDRRFYNEQFF
NA	NA	TRBJ2-7	TRBV27	TGTGCCAGCAACGCGGAGGGCAGTAGCTCCTACGAGCAGTACTTC	CASNAEGSSSYEQYF
NA	NA	TRBJ2-2	TRBV9	TGTGCCAGCAGCGTAAGCGGAGTGAACACCGGGGAGCTGTTTTTT	CASSVSGVNTGELFF
few	NA	TRBJ1-1	TRBV11-2	TGTGCCAGCAGCCCTACCCTGAGGACTGAAGCTTTCTTT	CASSPTLRTEAFF
NA	NA	TRBJ2-1	TRBV13	TGTGCCAGCAGCTTTTCATTAATGGCCTACAATGAGCAGTTCTTC	CASSFSLMAYNEQFF
NA	TRBD2	TRBJ2-1	TRBV2	TGTGCCAGCAGTGAATTGGAACCGGCTAGCGGCTTCTACAATGAGCAGTTCTTC	CASSELEPASGFYNEQFF
NA	NA	TRBJ2-2	TRBV4-1	TGCGCCAGCAGCCAAGATGGCCACCTTGAATCGAACACCGGGGAGCTGTTTTTT	CASSQDGHLESNTGELFF
NA	TRBD1	TRBJ2-2	TRBV29-1	TGCAGCGTTGAGACCACAGGGGCCCACACCGGGGAGCTGTTTTTT	CSVETTGAHTGELFF
NA	NA	TRBJ2-7	TRBV28	TGTGCCAGCAGGGGGACAAGGGGCTACGAGCAGTACTTC	CASRGTRGYEQYF
NA	NA	TRBJ1-1	TRBV5-1	TGCGCCAGCAGCTTGACCCTCGGTAGTGAAGCTTTCTTT	CASSLTLGSEAFF
NA	NA	TRBJ2-1	TRBV29-1	TGCAGCGTTACCCGGGACCGTCCCTTCTTC	CSVTRDRPFF
NA	NA	TRBJ2-3	TRBV2	TGTGCCAGCACGACCAAACCAGATACGCAGTATTTT	CASTTKPDTQYF
NA	NA	TRBJ1-1	TRBV5-1	TGCGCCAGCAGCTTAAAAGGAGCAGGTACTGAAGCTTTCTTT	CASSLKGAGTEAFF
NA	NA	TRBJ2-3	TRBV29-1	TGCAGCGTTGATCGAACCCTGGGGCTGTTAGATACGCAGTATTTT	CSVDRTLGLLDTQYF
NA	TRBD1	TRBJ1-2	TRBV7-8	TGTGCCAGCAGTCCCGGGACAGGTGGCTATGGCTACACCTTC	CASSPGTGGYGYTF
NA	NA	TRBJ1-5	TRBV7-3	TGTGCCAGCAGCCTACACCGGACAGCGAACAATCAGCCCCAGCATTTT	CASSLHRTANNQPQHF
NA	NA	TRBJ1-5	TRBV27	TGTGCCAGCAGTTTATCGGCCGGGGCGGGGGATCAGCCCCAGCATTTT	CASSLSAGAGDQPQHF
NA	NA	TRBJ2-7	TRBV19	TGTGCCAGTAGTATATATCTCTTCTACGAGCAGTACTTC	CASSIYLFYEQYF
NA	TRBD2	TRBJ2-1	TRBV6-4	TGTGCCAGCAGTGAGCGGGCTAGCGGGTACAATGAGCAGTTCTTC	CASSERASGYNEQFF
once	NA	TRBJ2-7	TRBV6-1	TGTGCCAGCAGTGGTGAGCAGTACTTC	CASSGEQYF
NA	TRBD1	TRBJ2-2	TRBV9	TGTGCCAGCAGCGTAGGACAGGGGGTCACCGGGGAGCTGTTTTTT	CASSVGQGVTGELFF
NA	TRBD1	TRBJ2-7	TRBV6-1	TGTGCCAGCACGGACAGGGGGTTTCGCTACGAGCAGTACTTC	CASTDRGFRYEQYF
NA	NA	TRBJ1-2	TRBV30	TGTGCTACGACGGTTTTGGGACCTGGCTACACCTTC	CATTVLGPGYTF
NA	NA	TRBJ1-2	TRBV28	TGTGCCAGCAGTTTACGCAGGTTCAACTATGGCTACACCTTC	CASSLRRFNYGYTF
once	NA	TRBJ2-1	TRBV13	TGTGCCAGCACCTTTCCCACGAACAATGAGCAGTTCTTC	CASTFPTNNEQFF
NA	NA	TRBJ1-5	TRBV7-2	TGTGCCAGCAGCAAAAGACAGGATTCACACCAGCCCCAGCATTTT	CASSKRQDSHQPQHF
NA	NA	TRBJ2-6	TRBV29-1	TGCAGCGCCCACCTCGGGCAGCTCTCTGGGGCCAACGTCCTGACTTTC	CSAHLGQLSGANVLTF
NA	NA	TRBJ1-1	TRBV4-3	TGCGCCAGCAGGTCGGGGATAATAAGCACTGAAGCTTTCTTT	CASRSGIISTEAFF
NA	NA	TRBJ1-2	TRBV7-9	TGTGCCAGCAGCTTAGCCAAGGGGGCTAACTATGGCTACACCTTC	CASSLAKGANYGYTF
few	NA	TRBJ1-1	TRBV29-1	TGCAGCGTTGTCCAGAACACTGAAGCTTTCTTT	CSVVQNTEAFF
NA	TRBD2	TRBJ2-7	TRBV5-4	TGTGCCAGCAGCACCCGCGGACGGGGGGGAGAGCAGTACTTC	CASSTRGRGGEQYF
NA	NA	TRBJ2-5	TRBV30	TGTGCCTGGAGCGACGGAGAAGAGACCCAGTACTTC	CAWSDGEETQYF
NA	NA	TRBJ2-7	TRBV5-6	TGTGCCAGCAGCCCTTGGGGCTACGAGCAGTACTTC	CASSPWGYEQYF
NA	NA	TRBJ2-1	TRBV13	TGTGCCAGCAGCCGTCGCGGGCCGAATGAGCAGTTCTTC	CASSRRGPNEQFF
NA	TRBD2	TRBJ2-7	TRBV28	TGTGCCAGCAGTTTAGAGGCGGGAGGGCCGGGCGAGCAGTACTTC	CASSLEAGGPGEQYF
NA	TRBD1	TRBJ2-7	TRBV19	TGTGCCAGTAGTATTCGGCAGGGGGCATCCTACGAGCAGTACTTC	CASSIRQGASYEQYF
NA	NA	TRBJ1-1	TRBV5-6	TGTGCCAGCAGCGGGATGGGGTATACCGCAATAATGAACACTGAAGCTTTCTTT	CASSGMGYTAIMNTEAFF
NA	NA	TRBJ2-1	TRBV4-3	TGCGCCAGCAGCCAAGATGGAGAGGGGCTCTACAATGAGCAGTTCTTC	CASSQDGEGLYNEQFF
NA	NA	TRBJ1-2	TRBV29-1	TGCAGCGTTGTCAGTTCTTATGGCTACACCTTC	CSVVSSYGYTF
NA	TRBD2	TRBJ2-7	TRBV29-1	TGCAGCGTTGGGGGCAGGGCGGGGGTCCCCTCCTACGAGCAGTACTTC	CSVGGRAGVPSYEQYF
once	TRBD1	TRBJ1-2	TRBV19	TGTGCCAGTAGTCCCCGGACAGGAGGGGATGGCTACACCTTC	CASSPRTGGDGYTF
NA	NA	TRBJ2-1	TRBV28	TGTGCCAGCAGTTTATTGATCCGGAATGAGCAGTTCTTC	CASSLLIRNEQFF
NA	NA	TRBJ2-1	TRBV6-5	TGTGCCAGCAGTGCGCGGGGCTCCTACAATGAGCAGTTCTTC	CASSARGSYNEQFF
NA	TRBD1	TRBJ2-7	TRBV5-1	TGCGCCAGCAGCTTCCGACAGGGAGTCGACGAGCAGTACTTC	CASSFRQGVDEQYF
NA	NA	TRBJ1-1	TRBV7-9	TGTGCCAGCAGCTTAGGTCAGTCCCCAGCTGAAGCTTTCTTT	CASSLGQSPAEAFF
NA	NA	TRBJ2-5	TRBV27	TGTGCCAGCACACCCCCCGGGGCCCAAGAGACCCAGTACTTC	CASTPPGAQETQYF
NA	TRBD1	TRBJ1-6	TRBV5-1	TGCGCCAGCAGGTGGGGACAGGGCGATTATTCACCCCTCCACTTT	CASRWGQGDYSPLHF
NA	NA	TRBJ2-7	TRBV29-1	TGCAGCGTTCGGGGTGTCCTCGACGAGCAGTACTTC	CSVRGVLDEQYF
NA	TRBD1	TRBJ2-3	TRBV9	TGTGCCAGCAGCACCCCCGGGACAGGAACCACAGATACGCAGTATTTT	CASSTPGTGTTDTQYF
NA	TRBD1	TRBJ2-1	TRBV7-9	TGTGCCAGCAGCCTGGGACAGGGGGCCGACAATGAGCAGTTCTTC	CASSLGQGADNEQFF
NA	NA	TRBJ2-7	TRBV13	TGTGCCAGCAACTCAGCCCCGCAGGGGTCTTACGAGCAGTACTTC	CASNSAPQGSYEQYF
NA	NA	TRBJ2-7	TRBV7-9	TGTGCCAGCAGCTTAGTGGGCAGTTCGGACTACGAGCAGTACTTC	CASSLVGSSDYEQYF
NA	TRBD1	TRBJ1-6	TRBV11-2	TGTGCCAGCCGGGACAGGGGGAATTCACCCCTCCACTTT	CASRDRGNSPLHF